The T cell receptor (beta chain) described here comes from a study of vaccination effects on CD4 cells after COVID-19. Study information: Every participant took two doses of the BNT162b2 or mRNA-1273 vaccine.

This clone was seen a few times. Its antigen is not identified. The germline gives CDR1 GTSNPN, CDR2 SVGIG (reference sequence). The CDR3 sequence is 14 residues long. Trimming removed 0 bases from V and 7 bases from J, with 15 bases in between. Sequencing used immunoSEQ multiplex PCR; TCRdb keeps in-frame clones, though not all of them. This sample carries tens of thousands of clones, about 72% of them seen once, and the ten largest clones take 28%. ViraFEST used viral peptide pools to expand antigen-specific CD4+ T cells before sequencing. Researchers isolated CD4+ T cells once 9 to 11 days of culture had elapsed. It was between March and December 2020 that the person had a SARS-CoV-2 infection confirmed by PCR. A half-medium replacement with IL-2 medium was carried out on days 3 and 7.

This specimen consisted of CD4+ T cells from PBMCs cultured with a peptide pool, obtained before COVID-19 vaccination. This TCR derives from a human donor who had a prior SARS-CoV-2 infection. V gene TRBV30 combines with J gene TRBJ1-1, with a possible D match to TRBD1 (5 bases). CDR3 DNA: TGTGCCTGGAGTGTTGGGACCTCGAGAGGTGAAGCTTTCTTT. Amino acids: CAWSVGTSRGEAFF.